The sequence of this T cell receptor beta chain was determined in a study of blood T cell repertoires in COVID-19. Study context: Spain, Italy and the United States supplied samples that represented acute and convalescent COVID-19. PBMCs, B-cell-depleted T cells, or T cells were the source of the cDNA or gDNA that made up the material.

V lost 2 bases, J lost 2 bases, and 9 bases stayed unmatched. This CDR3 contains 18 residues. Germline CDR1 and CDR2: SQVTM and ANQGSEA. The table came from immunoSEQ multiplex PCR; TCRdb's copy has only in-frame clones and leaves some out. The data show just over 65,000 clones, 86% seen once. This TCR was sampled from a man aged 25-40 years with acute or convalescent COVID-19. The chain carries TRBV29-1 and TRBJ2-6; 10 positions match TRBD1. Sequencing was performed on peripheral blood. The CDR3 sequence is CSVESPSTGGAGANVLTF. The CDR3 region has the DNA TGCAGCGTTGAATCCCCCTCGACAGGGGGCGCTGGGGCCAACGTCCTGACTTTC.